Below, 29 T cell receptor beta chains from the same sample are listed, as sequenced in a study of blood T cell repertoires in COVID-19. The table came from immunoSEQ multiplex PCR; TCRdb's copy has only in-frame clones and leaves some out. Of around 80,000 clones listed, almost 90% are singletons. What was sequenced was peripheral blood. These receptors were taken from a woman older than 75 with acute or convalescent COVID-19.

This clone occurred once. The chain recombines TRBV14 with TRBJ2-2; 9 nucleotides agree with TRBD2. V was clipped by 5 bases and J by 7 bases; unmatched bases: 11. Per the germline V gene, CDR1 is SGHDN and CDR2 is FVKESK. This CDR3 has 16 amino acids. CDR3 nucleotide sequence: TGTGCCAGCAGCTTAGTCGCTAGCGGGATCCTCGGGGAGCTGTTTTTT. Protein sequence: CASSLVASGILGELFF.

The chain has TRBV6-5 and TRBJ1-4; D is perhaps TRBD1 (5 bases). Trimming removed 7 bases from V and 5 bases from J, with 14 bases in between. The CDR3 sequence is 14 residues long. CDR1 and CDR2 (germline): MNHEY, SVGAGI. CDR3 nucleotide sequence: TGTGCCAGCACCCGCGACCCAGGGAATGAAAAACTGTTTTTT. As protein: CASTRDPGNEKLFF.

The CDR3 coding sequence is TGTGCCAGTAGTTCTACAGGGTATAGTGGAGGCTACACCTTC. Its translation is CASSSTGYSGGYTF. The chain employs TRBV19 and TRBJ1-2; D is possibly TRBD1 (6 bases). Trimming cost V 5 bases and J 8 bases, with 18 bases left between them. Germline CDR1 LNHDA, CDR2 SQIVND (reference sequence). The CDR3 runs 14 residues.

The chain uses TRBV4-3 and TRBJ2-1; TRBD2 is a possible D gene (5 bases). Germline V lookup: CDR1 LGHNA, CDR2 YSLEER. The ends were cut back, 0 bases at V and 7 bases at J, with 10 bases in the middle. The CDR3 has 14 residues. CDR3: CASSQELGDNEQFF. CDR3 DNA sequence: TGCGCCAGCAGCCAAGAACTGGGAGATAATGAGCAGTTCTTC.

The chain is built from TRBV3-1 (or the pseudogene TRBV3-2) and TRBJ2-2; D might be TRBD2 (5 bases). The length of the CDR3 is 13 residues. V lost 4 bases, J lost 11 bases, and 14 bases lay in between. CDR1 LGHDT and CDR2 YNNKEL come from the germline V gene (reference sequence). Written as DNA, the CDR3 is TGTGCCAGCAGCCTCCGGGGTCAGCGCGAGCTGTTTTTT. Amino acids: CASSLRGQRELFF.

The gene calls are TRBV6-1 and TRBJ1-4, with a tentative D call TRBD1 (6 bases). CDR1 is MNHNS and CDR2 is SASEGT in the germline V gene. The CDR3 length is 15 residues. The V gene lost 2 bases and the J gene lost 6 bases, with 13 bases spanning the gap. CDR3 sequence (DNA): TGTGCCAGCAGTGAACGCTCGGCAGGGGATGAAAAACTGTTTTTT. Translation gives CASSERSAGDEKLFF.

The rearrangement links TRBV7-3 to TRBJ1-1, with 7 nucleotides matching TRBD1. The CDR3 covers 16 residues. V lost 0 bases to trimming and J lost 5 bases; unmatched junction nucleotides: 9. In germline, CDR1 is SGHTA, CDR2 FQGTGA. The CDR3 reads CASSLTGTGVQTEAFF. The DNA of the CDR3 is TGTGCCAGCAGCTTAACCGGAACAGGGGTACAGACTGAAGCTTTCTTT.

The rearrangement links TRBV19 to TRBJ2-1; 9 bases are shared with TRBD2. Germline-derived CDR1 and CDR2 are LNHDA and SQIVND (reference sequence). The CDR3 loop spans 18 amino acids. The trim removed 3 bases at V and 7 bases at J, leaving 16 bases unmatched. The CDR3 DNA reads as TGTGCCAGTAGTATTGGTCGGCCTAGCGGGATTGGGCGGAATGAGCAGTTCTTC. Protein product: CASSIGRPSGIGRNEQFF.

This chain uses TRBV30 with TRBJ1-2, with D tentatively TRBD1 (5 bases). V lost 2 bases to trimming and J lost 2 bases, with 6 bases between them. Germline V gene sequence: CDR1 GTSNPN, CDR2 SVGIG (reference sequence). The length of the CDR3 is 12 residues. For the CDR3, the DNA is TGTGCCTGGAGTAGACAGAACTATGGCTACACCTTC. Translation gives CAWSRQNYGYTF.

This clone was counted only a few times. The rearrangement joins TRBV7-9 to TRBJ2-1; the D gene is possibly TRBD1 (6 bases). The V gene's germline CDR1 is SEHNR and CDR2 FQNEAQ (reference sequence). This CDR3 is built from 16 residues. V was clipped by 2 bases and J by 0 bases, with 11 bases between them. CDR3 sequence: CASSLTDRSSYNEQFF. The CDR3 DNA reads TGTGCCAGCAGCTTAACGGACAGATCCTCCTACAATGAGCAGTTCTTC.

The genes are TRBV14 and TRBJ2-7; D gene ambiguous. This CDR3 has 15 amino acids. Germline CDR1 is SGHDN and CDR2 is FVKESK. V lost 4 bases to trimming and J lost 7 bases, with 20 bases between them. The CDR3 nucleotides read TGTGCCAGCAGCCCAGAGCCAGGCGCTTGGGTGGAGCAGTACTTC. Translated: CASSPEPGAWVEQYF.

The gene calls are TRBV27 and TRBJ1-4; 7 bases align to TRBD1. V trimming: 7 bases; J trimming: 7 bases; junction bases outside the gene matches: 12. The CDR3 is 15 residues long. Germline V CDR1 and CDR2: MNHEY, SMNVEV (reference sequence). In nucleotides, the CDR3 is TGTGCCAGCACATCGGGGACAGTGATTCGTGAAAAACTGTTTTTT. Amino acid sequence: CASTSGTVIREKLFF.

The chain couples TRBV30 to TRBJ1-5; TRBD1 agrees at 7 bases. CDR1 and CDR2 (germline): GTSNPN, SVGIG (reference sequence). The trim removed 2 bases at V and 2 bases at J, leaving 3 bases unmatched. The CDR3 is 14 residues long. The CDR3: CAWSKGGGNQPQHF. DNA of the CDR3: TGTGCCTGGAGTAAAGGGGGCGGCAATCAGCCCCAGCATTTT.

This clone was observed a single time. The genes are TRBV2 and TRBJ2-7; no reliable D call. This CDR3 region has 13 residues. From germline, CDR1 is SNHLY and CDR2 FYNNEI. The ends were cut back, 5 bases at V and 3 bases at J, with 11 bases in the middle. The CDR3 bases are TGTGCCAGCAGTCCAGACAAGTACTACGAGCAGTACTTC. Protein product: CASSPDKYYEQYF. The whole variable domain, filled in from reference TRBV2 and TRBJ2-7, reads EPEVTQTPSHQVTQMGQEVILRCVPISNHLYFYWYRQILGQKVEFLVSFYNNEISEKSEIFDDQFSVERPDGSNFTLKIRSTKLEDSAMYFCASSPDKYYEQYFGPGTRLTVT.

This chain uses TRBV4-2 with TRBJ1-2, with 9 bases aligning to TRBD1. Germline V gene sequence: CDR1 LGHNA, CDR2 YNFKEQ. This CDR3 has 16 residues. V shed 1 base, J shed 4 bases, and the junction held 7 bases outside the gene matches. CDR3 DNA: TGTGCCAGCAGCCAAGGCGGGACAGGGACTCTCTATGGCTACACCTTC. This sequence encodes CASSQGGTGTLYGYTF.

The chain joins TRBV1 to TRBJ1-1. TRBV1 is a pseudogene. The CDR3 extends over 13 amino acids. The chain's CDR3 is CTSMGGLNTEAFF. The CDR3 DNA reads as TGCACCAGCATGGGGGGGCTGAACACTGAAGCTTTCTTT.

V and J are TRBV5-1 and TRBJ2-5; perhaps TRBD2 as D (6 bases). The CDR3 runs to 11 residues. Trimming cost V 3 bases and J 9 bases, with 9 bases left between them. Germline CDR1 is SGHRS and CDR2 is YFSETQ. CDR3: CASSSAGPQYF. The DNA for the CDR3 is TGCGCCAGCAGCTCGGCGGGACCCCAGTACTTC.

This rearrangement joins TRBV3-1 (or the pseudogene TRBV3-2) to TRBJ2-1; TRBD2 is a possible D gene (5 bases). This CDR3 spans 15 amino acids. The V and J ends lost 5 bases and 10 bases respectively, with 21 bases between them. Germline V gene sequence: CDR1 LGHDT, CDR2 YNNKEL (reference sequence). The CDR3 bases are TGTGCCAGCAGCTATACCGGGATCCCGGCCGCGGAGCAGTTCTTC. Residues: CASSYTGIPAAEQFF.

The chain couples TRBV18 to TRBJ1-3; no clear D. This CDR3 spans 17 amino acids. The V gene lost 1 base and the J gene lost 3 bases, with 16 bases spanning the gap. Germline assignment: CDR1 KGHSH and CDR2 LQKENI. In DNA form, the CDR3 reads TGTGCCAGCTCACCACTAGGAGATGGAGGGAGTGGAAACACCATATATTTT. As protein: CASSPLGDGGSGNTIYF.

This clone has a single count. The J gene is TRBJ1-6, the V gene TRBV5-6; D is ambiguous. The germline V and J ends were trimmed by 0 bases and 10 bases, with 14 bases remaining between them. Germline V gene sequence: CDR1 SGHDT, CDR2 YYEEEE. The CDR3 spans 15 residues. The CDR3 protein is CASSLGPSDSSPLHF. In DNA form, the CDR3 reads TGTGCCAGCAGCTTGGGCCCCAGTGATAGCTCACCCCTCCACTTT.

The V gene is TRBV7-4, the J gene TRBJ1-6, with D unclear. Germline-derived CDR1 and CDR2 are SGHVT and SQSDAQ. The germline V and J ends were trimmed by 2 bases and 9 bases, with 20 bases remaining between them. This CDR3 comprises 17 residues. The CDR3 loop is CASSLRRVGCGSSPLHF. Written as DNA, the CDR3 is TGTGCCAGCAGCTTAAGGAGGGTGGGGTGCGGAAGTTCACCCCTCCACTTT.

V gene TRBV29-1 combines with J gene TRBJ1-2, with a tentative D call TRBD1 (6 bases). The germline CDR1 and CDR2 sequences are SQVTM and ANQGSEA. The CDR3 has 13 amino acids. The germline V and J ends were trimmed by 4 bases and 4 bases, with 13 bases remaining between them. CDR3 amino acids: CSVGGGLPYGYTF. As DNA, the CDR3 is TGCAGCGTTGGGGGGGGCCTACCCTATGGCTACACCTTC.

This sequence joins TRBV4-1 and TRBJ2-3; 10 nucleotides match TRBD1. V lost 4 bases and J lost 6; bases outside the gene matches: 10. The CDR3 consists of 16 residues. Germline values: CDR1 MGHRA, CDR2 YSYEKL. The CDR3 sequence: CASSLDDRGQGDTQYF. The CDR3, as DNA: TGCGCCAGCAGCCTAGACGACAGGGGGCAAGGGGATACGCAGTATTTT.

The J gene is TRBJ1-2, the V gene TRBV6-6; perhaps TRBD1 as D (5 bases). CDR3 length: 12 amino acids. Between the trimmed V and J ends, which lost 4 bases and 7 bases, there was a span of 10 bases. The V gene's germline CDR1 is MNHNY and CDR2 SVGAGI (reference sequence). CDR3 bases: TGTGCCAGCAGTTCTGGGGCTGGTGGCTACACCTTC. It codes for CASSSGAGGYTF.

V is TRBV19 and J is TRBJ2-2; 11 nucleotides align to TRBD2. Trimming cost V 3 bases and J 5 bases; bases outside gene matches: 11. Germline V gene sequence: CDR1 LNHDA, CDR2 SQIVND (reference sequence). The CDR3 length is 18 residues. The CDR3 DNA reads as TGTGCCAGTAGTATCCCCCGGCTAGCGGGGGGTAGGACCGGGGAGCTGTTTTTT. Translation gives CASSIPRLAGGRTGELFF. Filled out from reference TRBV19 and TRBJ2-2, the complete variable domain reads DGGITQSPKYLFRKEGQNVTLSCEQNLNHDAMYWYRQDPGQGLRLIYYSQIVNDFQKGDIAEGYSVSREKKESFPLTVTSAQKNPTAFYLCASSIPRLAGGRTGELFFGEGSRLTVL.

This chain joins TRBV18 and TRBJ1-1; 7 nucleotides align to TRBD1. The CDR3 is made up of 16 amino acids. The trim removed 2 bases at V and 4 bases at J, leaving 10 bases unmatched. The germline gives CDR1 KGHSH, CDR2 LQKENI. CDR3 nucleotides: TGTGCCAGCTCACCAATACAGGGGATAAAGACCACTGAAGCTTTCTTT. This codes for CASSPIQGIKTTEAFF.

The rearrangement links TRBV21-1 to TRBJ1-5; the D segment call TRBD1 is taken from the table without a DNA check. TRBV21-1 is recorded as a pseudogene. This CDR3 has 15 residues. The CDR3 protein is CASSKSFPETQPQHF. The CDR3 DNA is TGTGCCAGCAGCAAATCCTTTCCAGAAACCCAGCCCCAGCATTTT.

This clone was seen once. This chain uses TRBV15 with TRBJ2-1, with 7 nucleotides matching TRBD2. CDR1 is LNHNV, CDR2 YYDKDF, per germline (reference sequence). V trimming: 4 bases; J trimming: 5 bases; junction bases outside the gene matches: 8. The CDR3 is made up of 15 amino acids. The CDR3 loop reads CATSTPLGRDNEQFF. As DNA, the CDR3 is TGTGCCACCAGCACCCCCCTGGGGAGGGACAATGAGCAGTTCTTC.

This clone was seen only a few times. DNA of the CDR3: TGCGCCAGCAGCTTGGACTACGGTGGCTACACCTTC. This sequence encodes CASSLDYGGYTF. The chain carries TRBV5-1 and TRBJ1-2; D is undetermined. The germline V gene encodes CDR1 SGHRS and CDR2 YFSETQ. This CDR3 comprises 12 residues. The V end lost 0 bases, the J end lost 7 bases, and 7 bases lay between the germline ends.